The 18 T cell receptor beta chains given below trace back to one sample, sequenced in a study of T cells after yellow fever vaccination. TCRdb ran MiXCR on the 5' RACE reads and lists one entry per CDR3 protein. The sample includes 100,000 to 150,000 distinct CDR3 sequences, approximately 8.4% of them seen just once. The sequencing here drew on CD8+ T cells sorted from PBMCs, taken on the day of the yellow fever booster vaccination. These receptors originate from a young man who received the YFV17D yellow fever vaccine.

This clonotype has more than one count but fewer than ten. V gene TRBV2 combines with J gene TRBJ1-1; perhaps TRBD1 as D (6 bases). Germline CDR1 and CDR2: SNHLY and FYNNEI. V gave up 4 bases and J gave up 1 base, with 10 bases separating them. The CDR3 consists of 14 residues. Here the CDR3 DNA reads TGTGCCAGCAGTGGATGGGGACAGAACACTGAAGCTTTCTTT. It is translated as CASSGWGQNTEAFF.

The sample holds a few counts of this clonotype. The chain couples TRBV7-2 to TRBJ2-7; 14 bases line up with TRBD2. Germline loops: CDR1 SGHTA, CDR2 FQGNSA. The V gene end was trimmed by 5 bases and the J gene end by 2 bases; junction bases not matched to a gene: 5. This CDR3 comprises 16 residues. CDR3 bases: TGTGCCAGCAGCGCCAAGACTAGCGGGGGGGCCTACGAGCAGTACTTC. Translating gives CASSAKTSGGAYEQYF.

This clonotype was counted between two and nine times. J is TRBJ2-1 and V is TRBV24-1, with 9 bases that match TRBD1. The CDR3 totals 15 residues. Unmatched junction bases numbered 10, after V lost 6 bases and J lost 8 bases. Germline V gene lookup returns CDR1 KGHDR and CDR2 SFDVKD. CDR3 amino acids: CATSRPGQGRDEQFF. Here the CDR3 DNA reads TGTGCCACCAGTCGACCGGGACAGGGACGGGATGAGCAGTTCTTC.

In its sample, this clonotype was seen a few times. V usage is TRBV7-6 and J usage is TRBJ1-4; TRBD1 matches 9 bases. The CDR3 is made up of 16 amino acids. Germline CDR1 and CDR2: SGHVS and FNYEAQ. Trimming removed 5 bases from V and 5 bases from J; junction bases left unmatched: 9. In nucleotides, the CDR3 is TGTGCCAGCAGCCTTACCTATGGGACAGGGAATGAAAAACTGTTTTTT. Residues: CASSLTYGTGNEKLFF.

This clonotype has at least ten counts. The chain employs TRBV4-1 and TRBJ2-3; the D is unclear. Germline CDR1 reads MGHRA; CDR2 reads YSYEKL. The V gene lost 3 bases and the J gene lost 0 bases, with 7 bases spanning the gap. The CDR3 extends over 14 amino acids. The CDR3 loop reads CASSQFLSTDTQYF. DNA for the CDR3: TGCGCCAGCAGCCAGTTTCTGAGCACAGATACGCAGTATTTT.

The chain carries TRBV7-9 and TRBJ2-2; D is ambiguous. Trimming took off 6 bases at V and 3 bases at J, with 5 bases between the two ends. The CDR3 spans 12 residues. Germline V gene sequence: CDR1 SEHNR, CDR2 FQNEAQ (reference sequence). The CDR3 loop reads CASRQDTGELFF. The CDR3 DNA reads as TGTGCCAGCAGGCAGGACACCGGGGAGCTGTTTTTT.

In nucleotides, the CDR3 is TGTGCCATCGTAGACAGGGCGGACAATGAGCAGTTCTTC. Its protein product is CAIVDRADNEQFF. The genes are TRBV10-3 and TRBJ2-1; 7 bases align to TRBD1. The CDR3 length is 13 residues. V gave up 8 bases and J gave up 5 bases; unmatched junction bases: 6. Germline V gene sequence: CDR1 ENHRY, CDR2 SYGVKD.

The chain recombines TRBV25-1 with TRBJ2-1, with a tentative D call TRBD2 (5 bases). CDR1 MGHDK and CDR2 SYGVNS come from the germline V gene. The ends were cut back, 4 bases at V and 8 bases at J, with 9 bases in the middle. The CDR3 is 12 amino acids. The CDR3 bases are TGTGCCAGCAGTGGCGCTAGCTATGAGCAGTTCTTC. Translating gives CASSGASYEQFF.

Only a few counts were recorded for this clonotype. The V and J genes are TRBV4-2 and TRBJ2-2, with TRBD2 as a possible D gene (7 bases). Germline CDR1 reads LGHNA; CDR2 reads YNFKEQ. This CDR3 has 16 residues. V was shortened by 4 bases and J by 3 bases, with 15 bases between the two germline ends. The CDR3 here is CASSRGASGYTGELFF. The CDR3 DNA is TGTGCCAGCAGCCGGGGGGCTAGCGGATACACCGGGGAGCTGTTTTTT.

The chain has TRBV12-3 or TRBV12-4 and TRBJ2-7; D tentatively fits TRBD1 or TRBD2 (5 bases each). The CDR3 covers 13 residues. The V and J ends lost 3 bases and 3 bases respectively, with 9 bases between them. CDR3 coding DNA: TGTGCCAGCAGTTTCGGGGACCTCTACGAGCAGTACTTC. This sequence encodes CASSFGDLYEQYF.

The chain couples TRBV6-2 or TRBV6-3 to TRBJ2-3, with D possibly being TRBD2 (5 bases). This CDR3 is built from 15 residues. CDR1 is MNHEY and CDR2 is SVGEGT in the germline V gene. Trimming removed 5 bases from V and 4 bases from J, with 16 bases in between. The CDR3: CASSSGPLPSDTQYF. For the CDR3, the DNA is TGTGCCAGCAGTAGCGGACCTTTGCCCTCAGATACGCAGTATTTT.

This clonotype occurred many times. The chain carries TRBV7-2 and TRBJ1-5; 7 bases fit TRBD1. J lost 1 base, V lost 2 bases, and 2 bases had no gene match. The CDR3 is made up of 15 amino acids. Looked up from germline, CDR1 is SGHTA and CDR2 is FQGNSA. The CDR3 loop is CASSLSGGSNQPQHF. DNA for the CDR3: TGTGCCAGCAGCTTATCAGGGGGGAGCAATCAGCCCCAGCATTTT.

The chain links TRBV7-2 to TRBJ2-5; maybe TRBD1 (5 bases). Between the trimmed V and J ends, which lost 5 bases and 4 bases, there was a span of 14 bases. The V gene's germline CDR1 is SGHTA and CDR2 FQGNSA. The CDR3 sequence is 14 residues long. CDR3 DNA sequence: TGTGCCAGCAGCCCGTTGGGGCCAGGAGAGACCCAGTACTTC. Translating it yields CASSPLGPGETQYF.

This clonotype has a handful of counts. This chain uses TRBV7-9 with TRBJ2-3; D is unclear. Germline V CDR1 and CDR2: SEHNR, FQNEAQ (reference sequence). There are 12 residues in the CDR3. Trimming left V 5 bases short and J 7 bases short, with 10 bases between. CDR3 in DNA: TGTGCCAGCAGCCACGACTCCTATACGCAGTATTTT. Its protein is CASSHDSYTQYF.

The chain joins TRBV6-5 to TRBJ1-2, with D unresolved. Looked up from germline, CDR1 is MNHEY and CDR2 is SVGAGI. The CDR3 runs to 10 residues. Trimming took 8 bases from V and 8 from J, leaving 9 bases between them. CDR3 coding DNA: TGTGCCAGCTTTGGGAGCGGCTACACCTTC. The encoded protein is CASFGSGYTF.

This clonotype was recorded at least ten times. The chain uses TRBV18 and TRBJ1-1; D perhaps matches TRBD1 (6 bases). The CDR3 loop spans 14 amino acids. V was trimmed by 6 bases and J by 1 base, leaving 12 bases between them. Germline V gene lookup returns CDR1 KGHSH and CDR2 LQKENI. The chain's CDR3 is CASSPRGANTEAFF. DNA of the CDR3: TGTGCCAGCTCTCCTAGGGGGGCGAACACTGAAGCTTTCTTT.

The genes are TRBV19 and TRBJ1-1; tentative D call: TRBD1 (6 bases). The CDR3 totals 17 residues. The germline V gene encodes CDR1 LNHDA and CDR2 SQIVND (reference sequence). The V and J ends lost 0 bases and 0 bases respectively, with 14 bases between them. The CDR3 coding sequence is TGTGCCAGTAGTATAGAGCAGGGGTGGGAAATGAACACTGAAGCTTTCTTT. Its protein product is CASSIEQGWEMNTEAFF.

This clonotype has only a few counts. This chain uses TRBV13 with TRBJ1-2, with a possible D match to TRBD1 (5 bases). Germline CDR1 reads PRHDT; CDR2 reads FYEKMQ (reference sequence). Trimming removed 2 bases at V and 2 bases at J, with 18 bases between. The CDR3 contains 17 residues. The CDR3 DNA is TGTGCCAGCAGCTTAAAGTTTCTGGGGCAGGCGAACTATGGCTACACCTTC. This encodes CASSLKFLGQANYGYTF.